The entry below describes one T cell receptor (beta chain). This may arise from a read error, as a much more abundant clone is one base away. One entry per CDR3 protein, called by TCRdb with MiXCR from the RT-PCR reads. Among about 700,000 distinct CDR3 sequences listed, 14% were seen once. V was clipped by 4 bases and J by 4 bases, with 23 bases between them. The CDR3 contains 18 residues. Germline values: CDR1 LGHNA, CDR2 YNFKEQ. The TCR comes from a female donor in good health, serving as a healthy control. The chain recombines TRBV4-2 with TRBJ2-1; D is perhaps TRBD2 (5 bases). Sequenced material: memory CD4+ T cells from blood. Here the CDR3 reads CASSPRVPLVGVYNEQFF. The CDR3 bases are TGTGCCAGCAGCCCTAGGGTCCCACTAGTGGGAGTGTACAATGAGCAGTTCTTC.